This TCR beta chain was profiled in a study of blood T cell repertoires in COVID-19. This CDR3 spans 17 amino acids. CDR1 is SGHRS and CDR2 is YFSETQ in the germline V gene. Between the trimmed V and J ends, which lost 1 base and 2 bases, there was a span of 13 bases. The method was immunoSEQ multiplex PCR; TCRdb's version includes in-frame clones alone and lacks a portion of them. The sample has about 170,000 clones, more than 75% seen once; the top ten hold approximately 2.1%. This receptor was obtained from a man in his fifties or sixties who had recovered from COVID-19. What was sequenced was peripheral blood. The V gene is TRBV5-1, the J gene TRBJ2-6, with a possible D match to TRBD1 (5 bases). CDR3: CASSLHSVGPGANVLTF. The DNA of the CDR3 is TGCGCCAGCAGCTTGCACTCGGTGGGGCCTGGGGCCAACGTCCTGACTTTC.